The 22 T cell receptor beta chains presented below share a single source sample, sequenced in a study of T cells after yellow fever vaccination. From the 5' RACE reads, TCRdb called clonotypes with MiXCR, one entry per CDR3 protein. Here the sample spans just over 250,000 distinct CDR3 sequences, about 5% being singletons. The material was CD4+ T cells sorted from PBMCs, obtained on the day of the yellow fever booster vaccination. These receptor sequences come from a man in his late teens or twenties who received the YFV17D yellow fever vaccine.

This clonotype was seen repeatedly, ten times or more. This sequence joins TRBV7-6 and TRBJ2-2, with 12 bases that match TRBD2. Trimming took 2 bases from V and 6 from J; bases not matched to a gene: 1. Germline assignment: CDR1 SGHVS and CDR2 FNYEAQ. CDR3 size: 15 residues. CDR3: CASSLLAGGPGELFF. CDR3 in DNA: TGTGCCAGCAGCTTACTAGCGGGGGGGCCCGGGGAGCTGTTTTTT.

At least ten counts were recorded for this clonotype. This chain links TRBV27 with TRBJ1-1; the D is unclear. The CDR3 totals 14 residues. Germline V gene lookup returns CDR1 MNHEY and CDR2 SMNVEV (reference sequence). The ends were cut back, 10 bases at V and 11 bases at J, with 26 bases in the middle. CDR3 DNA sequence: TGTGCCAACCCCTCAACCCCCGGTGAAGAGGAGGCTTTCTTT. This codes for CANPSTPGEEEAFF.

The chain's CDR3 is CASSHIGRGEYNEQFF. The CDR3, as DNA: TGCGCCAGCAGCCATATCGGGCGGGGGGAATACAATGAGCAGTTCTTC. The genes are TRBV5-1 and TRBJ2-1, with 8 bases that match TRBD2. The length of the CDR3 is 16 residues. After removal of 4 bases from V and 4 bases from J, the junction contained 10 bases not matched to a gene. CDR1 is SGHRS and CDR2 is YFSETQ in the germline V gene.

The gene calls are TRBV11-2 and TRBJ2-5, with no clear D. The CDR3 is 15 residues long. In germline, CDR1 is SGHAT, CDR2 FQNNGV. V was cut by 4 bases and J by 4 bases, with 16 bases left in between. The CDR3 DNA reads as TGTGCCAGCAGCTCTCTGGCATGGCGAGGAGAGACCCAGTACTTC. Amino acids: CASSSLAWRGETQYF.

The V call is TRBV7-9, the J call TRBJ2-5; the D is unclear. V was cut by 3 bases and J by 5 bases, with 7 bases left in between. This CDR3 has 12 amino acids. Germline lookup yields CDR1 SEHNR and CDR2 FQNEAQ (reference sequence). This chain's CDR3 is CASSFYGETQYF. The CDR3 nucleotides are TGTGCCAGCAGCTTCTACGGGGAGACCCAGTACTTC.

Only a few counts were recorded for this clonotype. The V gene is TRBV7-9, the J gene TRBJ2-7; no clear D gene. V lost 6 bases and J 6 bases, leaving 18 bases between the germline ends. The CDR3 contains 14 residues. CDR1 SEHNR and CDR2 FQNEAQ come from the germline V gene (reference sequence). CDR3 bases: TGTGCCAGCAGACAAACCCAGGAAGGGTTCGAGCAGTACTTC. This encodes CASRQTQEGFEQYF.

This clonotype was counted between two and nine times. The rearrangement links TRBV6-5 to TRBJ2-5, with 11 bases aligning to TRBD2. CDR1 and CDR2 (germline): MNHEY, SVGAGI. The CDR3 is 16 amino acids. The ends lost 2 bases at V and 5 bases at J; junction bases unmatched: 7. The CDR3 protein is CASSYVSGGARETQYF. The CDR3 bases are TGTGCCAGCAGTTACGTTAGCGGGGGGGCGAGGGAGACCCAGTACTTC.

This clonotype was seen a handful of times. DNA of the CDR3: TGTGCCTCTTTTCCCGGGACAGGAGTAGATACGCAGTATTTT. This sequence encodes CASFPGTGVDTQYF. The chain carries TRBV27 and TRBJ2-3, with 8 bases that match TRBD1. In germline, CDR1 is MNHEY, CDR2 SMNVEV (reference sequence). The CDR3 runs 14 residues. After removal of 11 bases from V and 5 bases from J, the junction contained 12 bases not matched to a gene.

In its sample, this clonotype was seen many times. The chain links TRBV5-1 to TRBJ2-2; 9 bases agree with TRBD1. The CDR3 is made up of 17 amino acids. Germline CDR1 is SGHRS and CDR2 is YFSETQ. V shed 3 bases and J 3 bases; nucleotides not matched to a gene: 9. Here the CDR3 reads CASSSIQGAWDTGELFF. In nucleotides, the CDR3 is TGCGCCAGCAGCTCCATACAGGGGGCTTGGGACACCGGGGAGCTGTTTTTT.

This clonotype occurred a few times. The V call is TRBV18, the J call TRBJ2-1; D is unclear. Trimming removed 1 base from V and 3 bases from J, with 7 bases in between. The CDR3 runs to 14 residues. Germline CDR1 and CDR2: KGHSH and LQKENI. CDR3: CASSPQVNYNEQFF. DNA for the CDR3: TGTGCCAGCTCACCACAGGTCAACTACAATGAGCAGTTCTTC.

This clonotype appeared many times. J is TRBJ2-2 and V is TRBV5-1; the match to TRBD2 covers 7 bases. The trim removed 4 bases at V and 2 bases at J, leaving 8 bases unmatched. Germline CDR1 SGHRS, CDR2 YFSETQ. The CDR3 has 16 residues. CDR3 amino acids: CASSLGASGNTGELFF. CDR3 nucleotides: TGCGCCAGCAGCCTTGGGGCTAGCGGTAACACCGGGGAGCTGTTTTTT.

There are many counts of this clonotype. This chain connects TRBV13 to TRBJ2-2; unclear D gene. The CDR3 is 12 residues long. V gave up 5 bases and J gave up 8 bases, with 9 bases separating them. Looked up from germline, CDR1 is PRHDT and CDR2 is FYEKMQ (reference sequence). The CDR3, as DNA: TGTGCCAGCAGCCTCCCTGGGGGGGAGCTGTTTTTT. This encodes CASSLPGGELFF.

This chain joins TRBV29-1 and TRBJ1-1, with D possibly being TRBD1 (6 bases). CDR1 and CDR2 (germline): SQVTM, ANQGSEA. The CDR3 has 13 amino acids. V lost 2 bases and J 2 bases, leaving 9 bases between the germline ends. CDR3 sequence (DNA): TGCAGCGTTGAAATAGGGGGTAACACTGAAGCTTTCTTT. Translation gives CSVEIGGNTEAFF.

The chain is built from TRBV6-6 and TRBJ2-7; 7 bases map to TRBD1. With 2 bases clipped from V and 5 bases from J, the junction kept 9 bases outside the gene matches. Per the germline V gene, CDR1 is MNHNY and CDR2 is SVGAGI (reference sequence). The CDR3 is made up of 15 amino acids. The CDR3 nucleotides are TGTGCCAGCAGTTACCATGCCGGGACAGCGAACGAGCAGTACGTC. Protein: CASSYHAGTANEQYV.

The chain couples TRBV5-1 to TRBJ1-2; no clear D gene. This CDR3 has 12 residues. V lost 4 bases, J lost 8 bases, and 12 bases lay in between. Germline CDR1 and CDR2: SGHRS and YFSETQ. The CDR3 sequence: CASSTSGRGYTF. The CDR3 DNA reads TGCGCCAGCAGCACTTCCGGACGGGGCTACACCTTC.

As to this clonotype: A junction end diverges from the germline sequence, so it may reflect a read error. This chain's CDR3 is CASRGGAYGQYF. The CDR3 DNA sequence: TGTGCCAGCCGGGGGGGCGCGTACGGGCAGTACTTC. The chain recombines TRBV7-2 with TRBJ2-7, with 8 bases lining up with TRBD2. This CDR3 is 12 amino acids long. Germline loops: CDR1 SGHTA, CDR2 FQGNSA.

CDR3 loop: CASSIPGLNSYEQYF. As DNA, the CDR3 is TGTGCCAGTAGTATTCCAGGGCTTAACTCCTACGAGCAGTACTTC. The chain couples TRBV19 to TRBJ2-7, with TRBD1 as a possible D gene (5 bases). Trimming removed 3 bases from V and 0 bases from J, with 12 bases in between. Germline loops: CDR1 LNHDA, CDR2 SQIVND (reference sequence). There are 15 residues in the CDR3.

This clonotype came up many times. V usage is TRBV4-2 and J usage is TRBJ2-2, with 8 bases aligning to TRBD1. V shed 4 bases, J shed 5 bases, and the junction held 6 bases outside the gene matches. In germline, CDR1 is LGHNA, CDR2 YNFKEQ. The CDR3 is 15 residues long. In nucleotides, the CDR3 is TGTGCCAGCAGCCGCCCAGGGGGCTTTACCGGGGAGCTGTTTTTT. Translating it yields CASSRPGGFTGELFF.

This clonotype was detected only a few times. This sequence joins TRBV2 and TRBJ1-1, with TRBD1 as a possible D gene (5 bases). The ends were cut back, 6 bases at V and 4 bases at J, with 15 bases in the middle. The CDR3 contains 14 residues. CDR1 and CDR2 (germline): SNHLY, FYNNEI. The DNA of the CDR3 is TGTGCCAGCAGCCTCAGGGCGTCGGGCACTGAAGCTTTCTTT. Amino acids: CASSLRASGTEAFF.

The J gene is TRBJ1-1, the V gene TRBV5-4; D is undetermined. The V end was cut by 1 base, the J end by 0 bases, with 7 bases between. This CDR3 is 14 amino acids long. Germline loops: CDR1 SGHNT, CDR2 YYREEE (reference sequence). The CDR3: CASSLLLVNTEAFF. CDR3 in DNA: TGTGCCAGCAGCTTGCTCCTGGTGAACACTGAAGCTTTCTTT. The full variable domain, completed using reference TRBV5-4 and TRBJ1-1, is ETGVTQSPTHLIKTRGQQVTLRCSSQSGHNTVSWYQQALGQGPQFIFQYYREEENGRGNFPPRFSGLQFPNYSSELNVNALELDDSALYLCASSLLLVNTEAFFGQGTRLTVV.

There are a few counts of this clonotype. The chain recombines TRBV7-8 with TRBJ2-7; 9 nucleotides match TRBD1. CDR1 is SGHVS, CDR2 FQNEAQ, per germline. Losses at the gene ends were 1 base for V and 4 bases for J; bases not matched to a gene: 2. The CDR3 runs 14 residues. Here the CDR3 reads CASSLGQGGYEQYV. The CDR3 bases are TGTGCCAGCAGCTTAGGACAGGGGGGTTACGAGCAGTACGTC.

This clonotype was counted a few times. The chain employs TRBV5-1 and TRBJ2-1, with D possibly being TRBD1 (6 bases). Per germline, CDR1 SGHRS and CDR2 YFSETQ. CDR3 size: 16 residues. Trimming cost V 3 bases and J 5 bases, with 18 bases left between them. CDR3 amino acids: CASSSQTGYSDNEQFF. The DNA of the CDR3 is TGCGCCAGCAGCTCCCAAACAGGGTACTCGGACAATGAGCAGTTCTTC. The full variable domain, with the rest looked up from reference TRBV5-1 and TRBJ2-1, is KAGVTQTPRYLIKTRGQQVTLSCSPISGHRSVSWYQQTPGQGLQFLFEYFSETQRNKGNFPGRFSGRQFSNSRSEMNVSTLELGDSALYLCASSSQTGYSDNEQFFGPGTRLTVL.